This T cell receptor beta chain was documented in a study of T cells in localized non-small cell lung cancer. Concerning this clone: Its antigen is still unknown.

Generated by immunoSEQ multiplex PCR, the TCRdb table keeps only in-frame clones and is missing some. The repertoire holds tens of thousands of clones, approximately 84% seen once, with over 2.5% in the top ten. Study results and caveats: One tumor region alone was sequenced, and heterogeneity therefore remains possible. T cell clonality was highest in uninvolved adjacent lung, above tumor. A median of 57 clones ranked among the top 100 in tumor appeared in adjacent lung.

The CDR3 covers 14 residues. V gave up 3 bases and J gave up 11 bases, with 17 bases separating them. The germline V gene encodes CDR1 MDHEN and CDR2 SYDVKM. The sample in question was peripheral blood, obtained before any cancer treatment. The chain joins TRBV28 to TRBJ1-5, with D uncertain. The clonotype was recovered from a man aged 40 to 70 with stage I lung adenocarcinoma. This CDR3 reads CASSFGPAPGAQHF. CDR3 nucleotide sequence: TGTGCCAGCAGTTTCGGCCCAGCCCCTGGGGCCCAGCATTTT.